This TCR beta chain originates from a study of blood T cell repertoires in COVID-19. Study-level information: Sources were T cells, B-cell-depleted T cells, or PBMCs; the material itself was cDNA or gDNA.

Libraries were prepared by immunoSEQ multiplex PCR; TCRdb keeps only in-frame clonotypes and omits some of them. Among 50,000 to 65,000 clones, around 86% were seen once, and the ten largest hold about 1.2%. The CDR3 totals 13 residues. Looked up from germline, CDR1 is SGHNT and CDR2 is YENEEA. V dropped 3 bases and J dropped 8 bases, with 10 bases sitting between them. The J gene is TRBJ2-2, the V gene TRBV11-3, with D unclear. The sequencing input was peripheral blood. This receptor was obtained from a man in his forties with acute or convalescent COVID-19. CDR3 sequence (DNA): TGTGCCAGCAGCTTGAGAATTTTGGGGGAGCTGTTTTTT. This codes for CASSLRILGELFF.